This TCR beta chain was captured by sequencing in a study of CD8+ T cells in alopecia areata. General study results and limits: Among patients, TCR sharing was less clear than in mice, a difference possibly due in part to HLA diversity in the patient population. Lesional scalp, especially alopecia totalis/universalis, showed higher clonality than normal scalp.

CDR3 length equals 14 residues. The V end lost 0 bases, the J end lost 7 bases, and 8 bases lay between the germline ends. CDR1 and CDR2 (germline): SGHRS, YFSETQ. RNA was extracted and reverse transcribed into cDNA as the sequencing template. Here immunoSEQ multiplex PCR was the method, and the copy in TCRdb shows in-frame clones only, minus some. This sample has 180,000 or so clones, with around 63% found just once. On this clone: What it binds is not known.

In alopecia areata patients, both lesional scalp punch biopsies and peripheral blood were collected. Both CD4+ and CD8+ T cells were separated by sorting PBMCs. This specimen was CD4+ T cells sorted from blood, taken at week 0. The clonotype comes from a human donor with alopecia areata. The chain carries TRBV5-1 and TRBJ1-6; tentative D call: TRBD1 (5 bases). The CDR3 protein is CASSLEGKNSPLHF. The CDR3 coding sequence is TGCGCCAGCAGCTTGGAGGGGAAGAATTCACCCCTCCACTTT.